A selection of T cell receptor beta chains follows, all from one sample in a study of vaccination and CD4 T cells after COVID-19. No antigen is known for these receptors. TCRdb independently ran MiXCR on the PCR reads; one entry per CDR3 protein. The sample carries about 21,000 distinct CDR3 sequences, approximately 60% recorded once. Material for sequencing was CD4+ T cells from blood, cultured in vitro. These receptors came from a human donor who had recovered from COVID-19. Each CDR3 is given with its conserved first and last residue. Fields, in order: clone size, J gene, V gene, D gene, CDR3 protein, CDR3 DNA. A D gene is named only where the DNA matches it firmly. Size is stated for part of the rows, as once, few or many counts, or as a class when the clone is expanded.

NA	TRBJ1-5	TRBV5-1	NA	CASSLQGGNQPQHF	TGCGCCAGCAGCTTACAGGGAGGGAATCAGCCCCAGCATTTT
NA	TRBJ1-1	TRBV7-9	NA	CASSLLQVNTEAFF	TGTGCCAGCAGCTTACTACAAGTGAACACTGAAGCTTTCTTT
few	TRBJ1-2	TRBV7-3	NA	CASSRGANDYGYTF	TGTGCCAGCAGCCGGGGGGCTAACGACTATGGCTACACCTTC
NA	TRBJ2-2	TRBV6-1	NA	CASRDGPYRKAGELFF	TGTGCCAGCAGAGACGGACCTTATCGGAAGGCCGGGGAGCTGTTTTTT
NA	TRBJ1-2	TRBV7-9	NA	CASSQDGGPHGYTF	TGTGCCAGCAGCCAGGATGGGGGGCCCCATGGCTACACCTTC
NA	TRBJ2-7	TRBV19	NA	CASSPRTASYEQYF	TGTGCCAGTAGTCCCCGGACAGCCTCCTACGAGCAGTACTTC
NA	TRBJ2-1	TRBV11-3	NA	CASSWGNEQFF	TGTGCCAGCAGCTGGGGGAATGAGCAGTTCTTC
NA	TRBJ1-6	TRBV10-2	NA	CASSELGGSPLHF	TGCGCCAGCAGTGAGTTAGGGGGTTCACCCCTCCACTTT
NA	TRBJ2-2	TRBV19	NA	CACQGGAGDTGELFF	TGTGCCTGCCAGGGGGGAGCGGGAGACACCGGGGAGCTGTTTTTT
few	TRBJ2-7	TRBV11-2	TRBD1	CASSQRQGTHEQYF	TGTGCCAGCAGCCAGAGACAGGGTACCCACGAGCAGTACTTC
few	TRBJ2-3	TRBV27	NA	CASSFGGAGPTQYF	TGTGCCAGCAGTTTTGGCGGCGCCGGACCAACGCAGTATTTT
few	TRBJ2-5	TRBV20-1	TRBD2	CSGRLAGVLNKGTQYF	TGCAGTGGAAGACTAGCGGGGGTGTTGAATAAGGGGACCCAGTACTTC
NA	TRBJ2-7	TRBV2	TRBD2	CASSAGLAAYEQYF	TGTGCCAGCAGTGCGGGACTAGCGGCTTACGAGCAGTACTTC
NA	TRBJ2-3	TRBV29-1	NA	CSPGWGDTQYF	TGCAGCCCAGGGTGGGGAGATACGCAGTATTTT
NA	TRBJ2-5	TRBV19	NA	CASSPQGETQYF	TGTGCCAGTAGTCCCCAAGGGGAGACCCAGTACTTC
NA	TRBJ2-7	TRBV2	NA	CASRRDFIYYEQYF	TGTGCCAGCAGACGGGACTTCATATACTACGAGCAGTACTTC
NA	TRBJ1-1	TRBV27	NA	CASSLDHTEAFF	TGTGCCAGCAGTTTAGACCACACTGAAGCTTTCTTT
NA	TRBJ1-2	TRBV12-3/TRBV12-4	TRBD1	CASTSLTIGGGYTF	TGTGCCAGCACCTCATTGACCATAGGGGGCGGCTACACCTTC
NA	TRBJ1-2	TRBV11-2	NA	CASSSTGLGYTF	TGTGCCAGCAGCTCCACAGGGTTGGGCTACACCTTC
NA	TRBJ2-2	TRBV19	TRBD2	CASSIPQRGPGELFF	TGTGCCAGTAGTATACCCCAGCGGGGGCCCGGGGAGCTGTTTTTT
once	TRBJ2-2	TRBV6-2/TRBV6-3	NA	CASSYSIGFLTGELFF	TGTGCCAGCAGTTACTCGATCGGCTTTCTAACCGGGGAGCTGTTTTTT
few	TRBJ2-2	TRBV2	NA	CASRGGKNTGELFF	TGTGCCAGCAGGGGGGGAAAGAACACCGGGGAGCTGTTTTTT
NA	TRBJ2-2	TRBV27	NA	CASSFGRGQLGTGELFF	TGTGCCAGCAGTTTTGGTCGGGGACAACTGGGCACCGGGGAGCTGTTTTTT
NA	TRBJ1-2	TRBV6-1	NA	CASSEPWQLHYGYTF	TGTGCCAGCAGTGAACCGTGGCAGTTACACTATGGCTACACCTTC
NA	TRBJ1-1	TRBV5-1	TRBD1	CASSSQGQGAGTEAFF	TGCGCCAGCAGCTCCCAGGGACAGGGGGCGGGTACTGAAGCTTTCTTT
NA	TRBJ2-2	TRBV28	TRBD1	CASRDKGAGGPSGELFF	TGTGCCAGCAGGGATAAGGGCGCAGGGGGCCCCAGCGGGGAGCTGTTTTTT
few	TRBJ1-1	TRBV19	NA	CASSRWGEAFF	TGTGCCAGTAGTCGCTGGGGTGAAGCCTTCTTT
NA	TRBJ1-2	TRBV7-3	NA	CASSPGQGLGYTF	TGTGCCAGCAGCCCTGGGCAGGGATTAGGCTACACCTTC
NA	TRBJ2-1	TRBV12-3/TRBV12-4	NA	CASSWAETDEQFF	TGTGCCAGCAGCTGGGCGGAGACAGACGAGCAGTTCTTC
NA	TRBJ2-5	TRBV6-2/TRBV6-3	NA	CASSYPPGRPEETQYF	TGTGCCAGCAGTTATCCCCCGGGACGCCCTGAAGAGACCCAGTACTTC
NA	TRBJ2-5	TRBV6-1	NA	CASRESGSGQETQYF	TGTGCCAGCAGGGAATCAGGGTCGGGCCAAGAGACCCAGTACTTC
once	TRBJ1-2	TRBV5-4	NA	CASSLEADYGYTF	TGTGCCAGCAGCTTGGAGGCGGACTATGGCTACACCTTC
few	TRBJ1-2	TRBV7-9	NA	CASHSGRGNYYGYTF	TGTGCCAGCCATTCAGGCCGGGGAAACTACTATGGCTACACCTTC
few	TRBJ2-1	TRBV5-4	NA	CASSRRDSSYNEQFF	TGTGCCAGCAGCCGGAGGGACAGCTCCTACAATGAGCAGTTCTTC
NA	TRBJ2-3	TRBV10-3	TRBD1	CAIRPGQGIADTQYF	TGTGCCATCAGACCGGGACAGGGCATAGCAGATACGCAGTATTTT
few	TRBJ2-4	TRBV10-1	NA	CASGSQGSNIQYF	TGCGCCAGCGGCTCACAGGGCTCCAACATTCAGTACTTC
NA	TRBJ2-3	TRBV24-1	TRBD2	CATSDLGLAGTMGTDTQYF	TGTGCCACCAGTGACTTGGGACTAGCGGGAACAATGGGCACAGATACGCAGTATTTT
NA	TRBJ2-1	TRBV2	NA	CASSEALRRPGGQFF	TGTGCCAGCAGTGAAGCGCTTCGAAGACCCGGGGGACAGTTCTTC
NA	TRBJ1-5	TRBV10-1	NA	CASSESGKQPQHF	TGCGCCAGCAGTGAGTCTGGGAAACAGCCCCAGCATTTT
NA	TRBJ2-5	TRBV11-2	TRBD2	CASSLDRGGWETQYF	TGTGCCAGCAGCTTAGATCGGGGGGGATGGGAGACCCAGTACTTC
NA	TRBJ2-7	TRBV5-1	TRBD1	CASSFGQGSGEQYF	TGCGCCAGCAGCTTCGGACAGGGATCGGGTGAGCAGTACTTC